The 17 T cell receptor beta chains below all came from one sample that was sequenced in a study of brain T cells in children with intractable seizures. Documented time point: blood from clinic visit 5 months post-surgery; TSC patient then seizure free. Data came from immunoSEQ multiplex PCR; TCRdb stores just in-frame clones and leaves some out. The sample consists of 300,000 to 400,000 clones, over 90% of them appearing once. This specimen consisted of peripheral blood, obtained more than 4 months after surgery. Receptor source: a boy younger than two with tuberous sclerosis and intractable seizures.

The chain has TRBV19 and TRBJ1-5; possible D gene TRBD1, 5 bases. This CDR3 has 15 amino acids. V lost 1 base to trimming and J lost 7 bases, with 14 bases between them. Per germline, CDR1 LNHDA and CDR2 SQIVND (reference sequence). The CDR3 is CASSIAPDGGQPQHF. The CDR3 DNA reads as TGTGCCAGTAGTATAGCACCGGACGGGGGGCAGCCCCAGCATTTT.

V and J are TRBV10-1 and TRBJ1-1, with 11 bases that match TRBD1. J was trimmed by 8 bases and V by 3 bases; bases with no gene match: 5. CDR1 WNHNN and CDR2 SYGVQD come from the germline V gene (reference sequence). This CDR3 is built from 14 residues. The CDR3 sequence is CASSDIRTGGEAFF. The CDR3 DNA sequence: TGCGCCAGCAGTGATATTAGGACAGGGGGCGAAGCTTTCTTT.

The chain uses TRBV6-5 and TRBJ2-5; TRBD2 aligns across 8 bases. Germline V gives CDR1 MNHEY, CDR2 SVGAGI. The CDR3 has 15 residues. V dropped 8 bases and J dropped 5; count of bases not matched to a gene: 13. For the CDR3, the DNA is TGTGCCAGCGGAAACACGGGGGGGCCAAGGGAGACCCAGTACTTC. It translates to CASGNTGGPRETQYF.

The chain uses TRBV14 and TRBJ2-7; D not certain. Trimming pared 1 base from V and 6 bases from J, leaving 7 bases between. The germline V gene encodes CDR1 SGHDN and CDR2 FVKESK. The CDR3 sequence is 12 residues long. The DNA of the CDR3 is TGTGCCAGCAGCCAAGCAGGTGTCGAGCAGTACTTC. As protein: CASSQAGVEQYF.

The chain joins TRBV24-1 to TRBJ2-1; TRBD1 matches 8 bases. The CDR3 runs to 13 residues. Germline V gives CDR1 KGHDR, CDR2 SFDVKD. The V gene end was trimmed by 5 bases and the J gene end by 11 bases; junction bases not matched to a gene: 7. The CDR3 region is CATSAPDRVQQFF. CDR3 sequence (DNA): TGTGCCACCAGTGCCCCGGACAGGGTTCAGCAGTTCTTC.

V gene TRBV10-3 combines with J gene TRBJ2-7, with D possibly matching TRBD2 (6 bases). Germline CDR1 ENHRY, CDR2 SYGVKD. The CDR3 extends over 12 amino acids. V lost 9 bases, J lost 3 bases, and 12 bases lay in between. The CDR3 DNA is TGTGCCATTCGGGACTCACTCTACGAGCAGTACTTC. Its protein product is CAIRDSLYEQYF.

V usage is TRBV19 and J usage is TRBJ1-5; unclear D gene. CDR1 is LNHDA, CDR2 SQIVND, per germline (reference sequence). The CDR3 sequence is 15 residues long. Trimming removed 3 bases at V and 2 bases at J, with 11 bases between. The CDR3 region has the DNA TGTGCCAGTAGTATCCCTACCCCCCGCAATCAGCCCCAGCATTTT. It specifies CASSIPTPRNQPQHF.

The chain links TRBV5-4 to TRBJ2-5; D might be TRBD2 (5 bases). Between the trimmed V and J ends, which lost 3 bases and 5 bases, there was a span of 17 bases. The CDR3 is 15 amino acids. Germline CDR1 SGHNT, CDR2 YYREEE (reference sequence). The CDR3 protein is CASSSSAAAGETQYF. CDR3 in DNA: TGTGCCAGCAGCTCGTCAGCGGCAGCCGGGGAGACCCAGTACTTC.

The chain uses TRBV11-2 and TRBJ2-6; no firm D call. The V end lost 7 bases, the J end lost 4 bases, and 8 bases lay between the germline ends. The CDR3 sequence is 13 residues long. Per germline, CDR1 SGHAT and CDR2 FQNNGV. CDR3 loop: CASKEFGANVLTF. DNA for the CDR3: TGTGCCAGCAAGGAATTCGGGGCCAACGTCCTGACTTTC.

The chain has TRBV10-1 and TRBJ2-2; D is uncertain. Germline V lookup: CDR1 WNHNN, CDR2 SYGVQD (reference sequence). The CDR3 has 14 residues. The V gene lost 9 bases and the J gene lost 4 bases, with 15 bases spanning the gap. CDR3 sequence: CASTPSCGTGELFF. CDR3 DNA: TGCGCCAGTACTCCCAGCTGCGGCACCGGGGAGCTGTTTTTT.

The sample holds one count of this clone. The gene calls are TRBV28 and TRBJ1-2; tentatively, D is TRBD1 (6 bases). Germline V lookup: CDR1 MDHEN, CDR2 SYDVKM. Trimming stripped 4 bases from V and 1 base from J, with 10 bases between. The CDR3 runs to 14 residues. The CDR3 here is CASSSPDSNYGYTF. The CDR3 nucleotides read TGTGCCAGCAGTTCCCCGGACAGTAACTATGGCTACACCTTC.

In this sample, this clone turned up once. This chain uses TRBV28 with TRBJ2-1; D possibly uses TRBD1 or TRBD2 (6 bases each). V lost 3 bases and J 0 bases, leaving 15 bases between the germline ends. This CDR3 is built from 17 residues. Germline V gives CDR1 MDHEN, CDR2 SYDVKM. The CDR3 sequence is CASSLGGQPVSYNEQFF. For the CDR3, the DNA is TGTGCCAGCAGTTTGGGAGGACAGCCAGTCTCCTACAATGAGCAGTTCTTC. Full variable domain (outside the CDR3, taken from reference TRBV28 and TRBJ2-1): DVKVTQSSRYLVKRTGEKVFLECVQDMDHENMFWYRQDPGLGLRLIYFSYDVKMKEKGDIPEGYSVSREKKERFSLILESASTNQTSMYLCASSLGGQPVSYNEQFFGPGTRLTVL.

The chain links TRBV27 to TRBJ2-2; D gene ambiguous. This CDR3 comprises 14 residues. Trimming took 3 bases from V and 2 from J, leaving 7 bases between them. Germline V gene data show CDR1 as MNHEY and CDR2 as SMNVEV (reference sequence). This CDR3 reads CASSFGSNTGELFF. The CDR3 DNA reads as TGTGCCAGCAGTTTTGGCAGTAACACCGGGGAGCTGTTTTTT.

The CDR3 nucleotides read TGTGCCAGCAGTCCGGGGGGGGTTTCGGCACCCCTCCACTTT. This gives the protein CASSPGGVSAPLHF. The chain recombines TRBV2 with TRBJ1-6; perhaps TRBD1 as D (5 bases). The germline CDR1 and CDR2 sequences are SNHLY and FYNNEI. Trimming stripped 5 bases from V and 11 bases from J, with 16 bases between. The length of the CDR3 is 14 residues.

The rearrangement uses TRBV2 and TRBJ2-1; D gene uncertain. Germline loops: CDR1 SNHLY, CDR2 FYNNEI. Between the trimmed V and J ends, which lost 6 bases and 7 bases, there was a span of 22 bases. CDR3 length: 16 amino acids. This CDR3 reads CASSPLLGSSVNEQFF. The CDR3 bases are TGTGCCAGCAGCCCCTTGCTGGGCTCCTCGGTGAATGAGCAGTTCTTC.

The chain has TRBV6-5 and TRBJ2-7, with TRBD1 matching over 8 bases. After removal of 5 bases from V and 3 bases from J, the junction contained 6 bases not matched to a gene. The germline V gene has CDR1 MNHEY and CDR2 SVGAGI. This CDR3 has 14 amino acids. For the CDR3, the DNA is TGTGCCAGCAGTCGCAGGGGGCCCCTCTACGAGCAGTACTTC. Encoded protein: CASSRRGPLYEQYF.

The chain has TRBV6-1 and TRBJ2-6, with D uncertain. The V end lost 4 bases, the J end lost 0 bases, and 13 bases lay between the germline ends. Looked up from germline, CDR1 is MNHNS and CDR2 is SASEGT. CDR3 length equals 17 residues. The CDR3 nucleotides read TGTGCCAGCAGTGGAGACGGCTATAGCTCTGGGGCCAACGTCCTGACTTTC. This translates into CASSGDGYSSGANVLTF.